This passage covers 10 T cell receptor beta chains from one sample sequenced in a study of blood T cell repertoires in COVID-19. Measured with immunoSEQ multiplex PCR; TCRdb has only the in-frame clones, and not every one. The sample has approximately 210,000 clones, 75% to 90% seen once. The source material was peripheral blood. The receptors were sampled from a woman between 70 and 85 years old with active or convalescent COVID-19.

This clone was detected only a few times. The chain combines TRBV27 with TRBJ2-7; 8 bases align to TRBD2. Germline lookup yields CDR1 MNHEY and CDR2 SMNVEV (reference sequence). V trimming: 1 base; J trimming: 11 bases; junction bases outside the gene matches: 10. The CDR3 length is 14 residues. The DNA for the CDR3 is TGTGCCAGCAGTTTATTCAGCGGGAGAGCGGAGGAGTACTTC. As protein: CASSLFSGRAEEYF.

This clone was seen more than once but under ten times. The V call is TRBV28, the J call TRBJ1-1, with no clear D. V gave up 4 bases and J gave up 4 bases, with 10 bases separating them. This CDR3 is 13 amino acids long. The germline CDR1 and CDR2 sequences are MDHEN and SYDVKM. This CDR3 reads CASSSEVATEAFF. DNA for the CDR3: TGTGCCAGCAGTTCAGAGGTTGCCACTGAAGCTTTCTTT.

The rearrangement links TRBV5-1 to TRBJ2-3; D possibly corresponds to TRBD1 (5 bases). Trimming pared 4 bases from V and 3 bases from J, leaving 9 bases between. The CDR3 spans 13 residues. CDR1 and CDR2 from the germline V gene are SGHRS and YFSETQ. CDR3 bases: TGCGCCAGCAGCCCTCGACAGACAGATACGCAGTATTTT. This gives the protein CASSPRQTDTQYF. The full variable domain, its missing parts supplied by reference TRBV5-1 and TRBJ2-3, is KAGVTQTPRYLIKTRGQQVTLSCSPISGHRSVSWYQQTPGQGLQFLFEYFSETQRNKGNFPGRFSGRQFSNSRSEMNVSTLELGDSALYLCASSPRQTDTQYFGPGTRLTVL.

The V call is TRBV7-2, the J call TRBJ1-2; D is uncertain. Germline values: CDR1 SGHTA, CDR2 FQGNSA. The CDR3 covers 14 residues. V lost 5 bases, J lost 3 bases, and 13 bases lay in between. The CDR3 spells CASSVQREDYGYTF. As DNA, the CDR3 is TGTGCCAGCAGCGTCCAAAGGGAGGACTATGGCTACACCTTC.

The genes are TRBV30 and TRBJ2-1; D is uncertain. Germline CDR1 and CDR2: GTSNPN and SVGIG (reference sequence). V was cut by 0 bases and J by 3 bases, with 9 bases left in between. The CDR3 spans 14 residues. For the CDR3, the DNA is TGTGCCTGGAGTGTACTCGGTGACTACAATGAGCAGTTCTTC. It specifies CAWSVLGDYNEQFF.

The chain is built from TRBV21-1 and TRBJ2-3; the D call TRBD2 from the table was never checked on the DNA. TRBV21-1 has pseudogene status. CDR3 size: 15 residues. The CDR3 DNA reads TGTGCCAGCAGCTCCGCGGGGCTAGCCCCCGATACGCAGTATTTT. The encoded protein is CASSSAGLAPDTQYF.

This clone was observed a handful of times. The CDR3 bases are TGTGCCAGCAGCTTGGAGGGCTTACAGGGATTTGACTATGGCTACACCTTC. Residues: CASSLEGLQGFDYGYTF. The genes are TRBV5-4 and TRBJ1-2, with a possible D match to TRBD1 (6 bases). The CDR3 runs 17 residues. Trimming stripped 0 bases from V and 3 bases from J, with 18 bases between. Germline CDR1 SGHNT, CDR2 YYREEE (reference sequence). Looking up the rest from reference TRBV5-4 and TRBJ1-2 gives the full variable domain: ETGVTQSPTHLIKTRGQQVTLRCSSQSGHNTVSWYQQALGQGPQFIFQYYREEENGRGNFPPRFSGLQFPNYSSELNVNALELDDSALYLCASSLEGLQGFDYGYTFGSGTRLTVV.

V and J are TRBV6-5 and TRBJ2-6; D unresolved. The V gene lost 6 bases and the J gene lost 0 bases, with 9 bases spanning the gap. Germline CDR1 reads MNHEY; CDR2 reads SVGAGI. This CDR3 is built from 15 residues. The CDR3 here is CASSLTDSGANVLTF. The CDR3 region has the DNA TGTGCCAGCAGCCTAACAGACTCTGGGGCCAACGTCCTGACTTTC.

In this sample, this clone turned up once. Just one base apart from a much larger clone, this may be a read error. The genes are TRBV4-3 and TRBJ2-7; 8 nucleotides line up with TRBD2. The CDR3 has 17 amino acids. The germline CDR1 and CDR2 sequences are LGHNA and YSLEER. The CDR3 region has the DNA TGCGCCAGCAGCCAAGCATCGGGAGCGGGGGCCCCCTACAAGCAGTACTTC. Translating it yields CASSQASGAGAPYKQYF.

The gene calls are TRBV30 and TRBJ2-7; 10 bases agree with TRBD1. Per germline, CDR1 GTSNPN and CDR2 SVGIG (reference sequence). V lost 5 bases, J lost 4 bases, and 5 bases stayed unmatched. The CDR3 is 13 amino acids. CDR3 bases: TGTGCCTGGGCCGGGACAGGGGCGTACGAGCAGTACTTC. Translation: CAWAGTGAYEQYF.